This T cell receptor (beta chain) was retrieved from a study of blood T cell repertoires in COVID-19. Study at large: The analysed material was cDNA or gDNA that came from T cells, B-cell-depleted T cells, or PBMCs.

Authors' analysis steps: Reference gene primer amplification yielded estimated nucleated cell counts. Using immunoSEQ multiplex PCR, the repertoire was profiled, and TCRdb retains in-frame clones only, with some absent. V, J and clone size are taken as reported in that table, and D and trimming were inferred from the DNA itself. The table lists around 200,000 clones, about 90% of them singletons. Trimming stripped 0 bases from V and 5 bases from J, with 18 bases between. Germline values: CDR1 LGHNA, CDR2 YSLEER. The CDR3 totals 17 residues. V is TRBV4-3 and J is TRBJ2-3; weak D call: TRBD1 (6 bases). This receptor was taken from a man aged 18 to 29 with active or convalescent COVID-19. The specimen was peripheral blood. The CDR3 region is CASSQDPPGKGGDTQYF. The CDR3 DNA reads as TGCGCCAGCAGCCAAGATCCCCCGGGGAAAGGGGGAGATACGCAGTATTTT.